A single sample gave rise to the 15 T cell receptor beta chains below, sequenced in a study of T cell repertoires in cytomegalovirus infection. TCRdb itself ran the reads through MiXCR, one entry per CDR3 protein. This sample has around 740,000 distinct CDR3 sequences, with 35% found just once. Source material: PBMCs. These receptors originate from a human donor in good health (CMV status not recorded). Some clones in this sample may be carry-over from other donors' samples.

The sample holds a few counts of this clonotype. The chain couples TRBV7-2 to TRBJ1-1, with D maybe TRBD1 (6 bases). V gave up 6 bases and J gave up 3 bases, with 17 bases separating them. This CDR3 has 15 residues. Germline CDR1 and CDR2: SGHTA and FQGNSA. For the CDR3, the DNA is TGTGCCAGCAGAGGTACGACAGGATATCACACTGAAGCTTTCTTT. It encodes CASRGTTGYHTEAFF.

This clonotype turned up a few times. CDR3 nucleotide sequence: TGTGCCAGCAGCAGCTTGACAGGGGGGAACACTGAAGCTTTCTTT. This translates into CASSSLTGGNTEAFF. The rearrangement joins TRBV11-2 to TRBJ1-1, with 9 bases lining up with TRBD1. The CDR3 is made up of 15 amino acids. V gave up 5 bases and J gave up 1 base; unmatched junction bases: 5. The V gene's germline CDR1 is SGHAT and CDR2 FQNNGV.

The gene calls are TRBV6-6 and TRBJ1-3; tentative D call: TRBD1 (5 bases). V lost 6 bases and J 4 bases, leaving 10 bases between the germline ends. Germline V gives CDR1 MNHNY, CDR2 SVGAGI (reference sequence). The CDR3 spans 13 residues. Here the CDR3 DNA reads TGTGCCAGCAGCAGCAACAGGGGAAACACCATATATTTT. Protein: CASSSNRGNTIYF.

The V and J genes are TRBV6-1 and TRBJ1-1; the D is unclear. CDR1 is MNHNS, CDR2 SASEGT, per germline. V was clipped by 2 bases and J by 5 bases, with 9 bases between them. The CDR3 extends over 13 amino acids. The CDR3 DNA reads as TGTGCCAGCAGTGAACCCTCTGTAACTGAAGCTTTCTTT. As protein: CASSEPSVTEAFF.

This clonotype occurred a few times. As DNA, the CDR3 is TGTGCCAGCAGTTTATTCGGGGGTGACTACGAGCAGTACTTC. This encodes CASSLFGGDYEQYF. The chain recombines TRBV28 with TRBJ2-7, with D perhaps matching TRBD2 (6 bases). The V end lost 1 base, the J end lost 3 bases, and 10 bases lay between the germline ends. This CDR3 is built from 14 residues. The germline CDR1 and CDR2 sequences are MDHEN and SYDVKM.

The CDR3 loop reads CASSSTGTSGRGDEQFF. The CDR3 DNA reads as TGTGCCAGCAGCTCCACCGGGACTAGCGGGAGAGGGGATGAGCAGTTCTTC. This chain uses TRBV7-9 with TRBJ2-1, with TRBD2 matching over 14 bases. Germline CDR1 SEHNR, CDR2 FQNEAQ (reference sequence). This CDR3 region has 17 residues. The junction had 10 bases not matched to a gene; V was cut back by 4 bases and J by 8 bases.

In its sample, this clonotype was seen a few times. The V call is TRBV7-3, the J call TRBJ2-1; 14 nucleotides align to TRBD2. Trimming cost V 5 bases and J 5 bases; bases outside gene matches: 8. This CDR3 has 17 residues. Germline loops: CDR1 SGHTA, CDR2 FQGTGA. This CDR3 reads CASSPATSGGGNNEQFF. In DNA, the CDR3 is TGTGCCAGCAGCCCGGCGACTAGCGGGGGGGGCAACAATGAGCAGTTCTTC.

This clonotype showed up just a few times. J is TRBJ2-4 and V is TRBV6-1, with 8 positions matching TRBD1. The germline V gene encodes CDR1 MNHNS and CDR2 SASEGT. The CDR3 spans 13 residues. Trimming cost V 1 base and J 10 bases; bases outside gene matches: 3. The CDR3 is CASSEERTGIQYF. CDR3 DNA sequence: TGTGCCAGCAGTGAAGAAAGGACAGGGATTCAGTACTTC.

V is TRBV7-2 and J is TRBJ1-1; D perhaps matches TRBD1 (5 bases). This CDR3 contains 14 residues. Trimming took off 5 bases at V and 7 bases at J, with 17 bases between the two ends. Germline CDR1 SGHTA, CDR2 FQGNSA. Written as DNA, the CDR3 is TGTGCCAGCAGCGTTATGGGGGGGGAAATTGAAGCTTTCTTT. Its translation: CASSVMGGEIEAFF.

This chain connects TRBV6-5 to TRBJ2-2; D uncertain. CDR3 length: 13 amino acids. The germline V and J ends were trimmed by 6 bases and 7 bases, with 12 bases remaining between them. The germline gives CDR1 MNHEY, CDR2 SVGAGI. In DNA form, the CDR3 reads TGTGCCAGCAGAGGCCTTATTAACGGGGAGCTGTTTTTT. Its translation: CASRGLINGELFF.

This clonotype appeared many times. The chain carries TRBV7-2 and TRBJ2-7; D is unclear. Trimming cost V 1 base and J 6 bases, with 13 bases left between them. The CDR3 sequence is 14 residues long. In germline, CDR1 is SGHTA, CDR2 FQGNSA. CDR3 bases: TGTGCCAGCAGCTTAGATTCCTCCGGTCTCGAGCAGTACTTC. Its translation: CASSLDSSGLEQYF.

J is TRBJ2-5 and V is TRBV19, with 10 nucleotides matching TRBD1. This CDR3 spans 14 amino acids. V gave up 6 bases and J gave up 5 bases; unmatched junction bases: 6. CDR1 and CDR2 (germline): LNHDA, SQIVND (reference sequence). The CDR3 protein is CASSQRTGGETQYF. The CDR3 DNA sequence: TGTGCCAGTAGCCAACGGACAGGGGGGGAGACCCAGTACTTC.

This clonotype was observed a handful of times. This chain links TRBV6-1 with TRBJ1-2; D is possibly TRBD1 (5 bases). The CDR3 covers 14 residues. With 5 bases removed from V and 5 bases from J, the gap between germline ends came to 15 bases. Germline CDR1 and CDR2: MNHNS and SASEGT. In DNA form, the CDR3 reads TGTGCCAGCAGTTTTGGGGGGAGGAATTATGGCTACACCTTC. It encodes CASSFGGRNYGYTF.

The chain employs TRBV12-3 or TRBV12-4 and TRBJ1-1, with D perhaps matching TRBD1 (6 bases). The V end lost 2 bases, the J end lost 0 bases, and 7 bases lay between the germline ends. CDR3 length: 14 residues. CDR3 region: CASSLRQVNTEAFF. The CDR3 nucleotides are TGTGCCAGCAGTTTACGACAGGTGAACACTGAAGCTTTCTTT.

This clonotype was observed a handful of times. The chain has TRBV4-2 and TRBJ2-1, with TRBD2 matching 9 bases. V dropped 0 bases and J dropped 8; count of bases not matched to a gene: 5. Germline values: CDR1 LGHNA, CDR2 YNFKEQ. The CDR3 length is 15 residues. CDR3 in DNA: TGTGCCAGCAGCCAAGAGTGGCGGGGGGGCGATGAGCAGTTCTTC. Translating it yields CASSQEWRGGDEQFF.